Listed here are 9 T cell receptor beta chains from one sample, sequenced in a study of OX40 agonist ivuxolimab in advanced cancers. Sequencing was performed with immunoSEQ multiplex PCR; in TCRdb, only in-frame clones are kept and a portion is missing. The sample shows 65,000 to 85,000 clones, approximately 80% of them seen only once. This sample comprised CD4+ or CD8+ T cells sorted from blood, obtained in a trial of the OX40 agonist ivuxolimab. These receptors all stem from an adult with an advanced solid tumor such as melanoma, head and neck, liver or kidney cancer.

The rearrangement joins TRBV18 to TRBJ1-6, with 9 bases that match TRBD1. Germline V gene lookup returns CDR1 KGHSH and CDR2 LQKENI. The CDR3 totals 16 residues. V shed 2 bases, J shed 7 bases, and the junction held 6 bases outside the gene matches. CDR3 nucleotides: TGTGCCAGCTCACCAGGGACAGGGAGGTTAAATTCACCCCTCCACTTT. This codes for CASSPGTGRLNSPLHF.

This rearrangement joins TRBV7-9 to TRBJ2-5, with 8 bases lining up with TRBD1. The germline V gene encodes CDR1 SEHNR and CDR2 FQNEAQ (reference sequence). V lost 3 bases to trimming and J lost 5 bases; unmatched junction nucleotides: 2. This CDR3 is built from 13 residues. This CDR3 is CASSLDRVETQYF. The CDR3 coding sequence is TGTGCCAGCAGCTTGGACAGGGTGGAGACCCAGTACTTC.

The rearrangement joins TRBV7-6 to TRBJ2-1; no clear D gene. Germline V gene sequence: CDR1 SGHVS, CDR2 FNYEAQ. The CDR3 totals 15 residues. Trimming cost V 5 bases and J 4 bases, with 15 bases left between them. CDR3 in DNA: TGTGCCAGCAGCCTAAGGTACGGTCGATACAATGAGCAGTTCTTC. Protein product: CASSLRYGRYNEQFF.

The gene calls are TRBV4-2 and TRBJ2-7; 10 bases agree with TRBD2. Looked up from germline, CDR1 is LGHNA and CDR2 is YNFKEQ. V lost 5 bases and J lost 2; bases outside the gene matches: 6. The CDR3 runs to 15 residues. CDR3 protein: CASSSGTSETYEQYF. CDR3 in DNA: TGTGCCAGCAGCTCAGGGACTAGCGAAACCTACGAGCAGTACTTC.

The rearrangement uses TRBV5-1 and TRBJ1-6; D remains unclear. The V gene lost 0 bases and the J gene lost 0 bases, with 4 bases spanning the gap. CDR3 length equals 15 residues. Germline V gives CDR1 SGHRS, CDR2 YFSETQ. For the CDR3, the DNA is TGCGCCAGCAGCTTGGAGAGCTCCTATAATTCACCCCTCCACTTT. Translation gives CASSLESSYNSPLHF. The entire variable domain, with the rest obtained from reference TRBV5-1 and TRBJ1-6, is as follows: KAGVTQTPRYLIKTRGQQVTLSCSPISGHRSVSWYQQTPGQGLQFLFEYFSETQRNKGNFPGRFSGRQFSNSRSEMNVSTLELGDSALYLCASSLESSYNSPLHFGNGTRLTVT.

The CDR3 reads CASSMWRGLDYGYTF. The CDR3, as DNA: TGTGCCAGTAGTATGTGGAGAGGGTTGGACTATGGCTACACCTTC. The rearrangement links TRBV19 to TRBJ1-2; D unresolved. Germline lookup yields CDR1 LNHDA and CDR2 SQIVND (reference sequence). The V gene lost 3 bases and the J gene lost 3 bases, with 14 bases spanning the gap. This CDR3 is 15 amino acids long.

The chain uses TRBV5-6 and TRBJ2-3; 8 bases match TRBD1. This CDR3 is built from 14 residues. Trimming took 0 bases from V and 13 from J; bases not matched to a gene: 10. Germline V lookup: CDR1 SGHDT, CDR2 YYEEEE. Written as DNA, the CDR3 is TGTGCCAGCAGCTTGGGAAACAGGGGGAGTTTTGAGTATTTT. Its protein product is CASSLGNRGSFEYF.

There are a few counts of this clone. This chain joins TRBV6-1 and TRBJ1-6, with D uncertain. The CDR3 has 14 amino acids. Germline loops: CDR1 MNHNS, CDR2 SASEGT. V dropped 7 bases and J dropped 0 bases, with 7 bases sitting between them. CDR3 residues: CASTTRSYNSPLHF. In nucleotides, the CDR3 is TGTGCCAGCACCACCCGCTCCTATAATTCACCCCTCCACTTT.

The CDR3 nucleotides are TGTGCCAGCAGATTGGGCCCCCGAGCAGGGGCCATCAATCAGCCCCAGCATTTT. Amino acid sequence: CASRLGPRAGAINQPQHF. V and J are TRBV7-6 and TRBJ1-5; D is perhaps TRBD1 (6 bases). V was clipped by 6 bases and J by 3 bases, with 24 bases between them. This CDR3 is built from 18 residues. Germline loops: CDR1 SGHVS, CDR2 FNYEAQ. Based on the CDR3 plus reference TRBV7-6 and TRBJ1-5, the full variable domain is GAGVSQSPRYKVTKRGQDVALRCDPISGHVSLYWYRQALGQGPEFLTYFNYEAQQDKSGLPNDRFSAERPEGSISTLTIQRTEQRDSAMYRCASRLGPRAGAINQPQHFGDGTRLSIL.